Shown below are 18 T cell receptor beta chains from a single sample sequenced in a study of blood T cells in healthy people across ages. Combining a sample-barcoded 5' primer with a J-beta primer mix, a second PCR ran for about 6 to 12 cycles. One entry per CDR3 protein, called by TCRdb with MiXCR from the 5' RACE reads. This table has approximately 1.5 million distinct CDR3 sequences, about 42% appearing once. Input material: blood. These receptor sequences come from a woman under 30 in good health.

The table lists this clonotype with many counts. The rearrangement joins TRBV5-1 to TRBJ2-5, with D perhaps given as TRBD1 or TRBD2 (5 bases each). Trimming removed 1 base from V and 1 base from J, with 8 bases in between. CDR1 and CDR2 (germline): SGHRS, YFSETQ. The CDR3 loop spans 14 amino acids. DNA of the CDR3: TGCGCCAGCAGCTTGTGGGGGATCCAAGAGACCCAGTACTTC. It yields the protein CASSLWGIQETQYF.

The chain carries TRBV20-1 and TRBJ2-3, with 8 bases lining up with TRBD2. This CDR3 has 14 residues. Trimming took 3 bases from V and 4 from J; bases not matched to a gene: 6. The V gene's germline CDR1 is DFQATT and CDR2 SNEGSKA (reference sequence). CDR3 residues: CSARGLAGPDTQYF. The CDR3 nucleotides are TGCAGTGCTAGGGGGCTAGCGGGCCCAGATACGCAGTATTTT.

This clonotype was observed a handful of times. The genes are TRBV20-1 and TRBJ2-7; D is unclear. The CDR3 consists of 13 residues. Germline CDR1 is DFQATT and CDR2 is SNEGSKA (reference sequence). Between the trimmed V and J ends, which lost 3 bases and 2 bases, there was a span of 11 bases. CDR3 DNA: TGCAGTGCTAGTAGGCCGACAACCTACGAGCAGTACTTC. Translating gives CSASRPTTYEQYF.

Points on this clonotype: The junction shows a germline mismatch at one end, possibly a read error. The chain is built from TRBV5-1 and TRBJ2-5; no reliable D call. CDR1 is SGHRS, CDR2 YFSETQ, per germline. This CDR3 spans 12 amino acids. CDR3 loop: CASRYKQEAQYF. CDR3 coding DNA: TGCGCCAGCAGGTACAAGCAAGAGGCCCAGTACTTC.

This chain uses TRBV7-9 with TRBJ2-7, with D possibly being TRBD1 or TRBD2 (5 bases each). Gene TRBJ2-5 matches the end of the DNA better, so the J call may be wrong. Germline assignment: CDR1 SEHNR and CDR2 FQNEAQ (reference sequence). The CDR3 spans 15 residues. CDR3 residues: CASSLAGTRSETQYF. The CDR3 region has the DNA TGTGCCAGCAGCTTAGCGGGGACCCGATCGGAGACCCAGTACTTC.

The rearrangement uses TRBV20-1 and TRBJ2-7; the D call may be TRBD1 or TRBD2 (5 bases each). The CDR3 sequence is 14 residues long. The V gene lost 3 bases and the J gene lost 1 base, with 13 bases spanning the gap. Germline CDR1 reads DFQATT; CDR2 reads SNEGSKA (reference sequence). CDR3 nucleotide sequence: TGCAGTGCTAGGAGGGGACCCCGTTCCTACGAGCAGTACTTC. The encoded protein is CSARRGPRSYEQYF.

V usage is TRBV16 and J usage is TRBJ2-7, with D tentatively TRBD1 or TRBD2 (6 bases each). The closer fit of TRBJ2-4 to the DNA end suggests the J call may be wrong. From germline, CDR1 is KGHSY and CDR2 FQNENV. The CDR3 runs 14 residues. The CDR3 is CASSPDFRGDIQYF. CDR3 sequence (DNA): TGTGCCAGCAGCCCGGACTTTAGGGGGGACATTCAGTACTTC.

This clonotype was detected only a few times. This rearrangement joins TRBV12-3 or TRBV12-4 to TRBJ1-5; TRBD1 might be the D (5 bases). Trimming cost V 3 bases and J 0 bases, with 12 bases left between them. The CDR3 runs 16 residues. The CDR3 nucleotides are TGTGCCAGCAGTTTGGGGGGGGACTATAGCAATCAGCCCCAGCATTTT. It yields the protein CASSLGGDYSNQPQHF.

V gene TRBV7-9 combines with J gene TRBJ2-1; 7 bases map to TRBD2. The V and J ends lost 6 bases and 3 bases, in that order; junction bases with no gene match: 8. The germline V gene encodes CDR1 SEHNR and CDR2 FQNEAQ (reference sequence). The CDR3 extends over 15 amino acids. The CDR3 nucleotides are TGTGCCAGCAGGTCCGGAGCGGGACTCTACAATGAGCAGTTCTTC. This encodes CASRSGAGLYNEQFF. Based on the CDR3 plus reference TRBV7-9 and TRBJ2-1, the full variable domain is DTGVSQNPRHKITKRGQNVTFRCDPISEHNRLYWYRQTLGQGPEFLTYFQNEAQLEKSRLLSDRFSAERPKGSFSTLEIQRTEQGDSAMYLCASRSGAGLYNEQFFGPGTRLTVL.

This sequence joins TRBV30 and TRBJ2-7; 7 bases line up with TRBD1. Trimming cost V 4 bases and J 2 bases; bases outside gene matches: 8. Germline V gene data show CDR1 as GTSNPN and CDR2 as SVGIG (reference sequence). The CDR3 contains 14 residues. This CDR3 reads CAWNPIDRAYEQYF. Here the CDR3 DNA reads TGTGCCTGGAACCCCATAGACAGGGCCTACGAGCAGTACTTC.

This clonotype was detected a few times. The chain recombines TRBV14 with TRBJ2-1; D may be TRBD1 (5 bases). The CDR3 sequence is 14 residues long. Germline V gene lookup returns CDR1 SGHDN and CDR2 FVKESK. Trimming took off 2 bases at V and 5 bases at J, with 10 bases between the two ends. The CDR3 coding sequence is TGTGCCAGCAGCCAAAAGTACAGGAACAATGAGCAGTTCTTC. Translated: CASSQKYRNNEQFF.

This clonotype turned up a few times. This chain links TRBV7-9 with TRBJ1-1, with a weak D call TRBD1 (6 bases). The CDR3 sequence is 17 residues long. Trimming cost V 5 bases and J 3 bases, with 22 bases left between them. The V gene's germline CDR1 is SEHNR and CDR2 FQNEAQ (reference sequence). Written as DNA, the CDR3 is TGTGCCAGCAGCCCCTACCCCCCGACAGGAGGAGACACTGAAGCTTTCTTT. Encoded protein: CASSPYPPTGGDTEAFF.

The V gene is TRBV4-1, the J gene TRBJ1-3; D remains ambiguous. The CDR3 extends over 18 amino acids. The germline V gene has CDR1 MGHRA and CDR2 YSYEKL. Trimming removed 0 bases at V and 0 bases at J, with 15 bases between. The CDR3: CASSQDPPEGGSGNTIYF. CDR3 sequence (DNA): TGCGCCAGCAGCCAAGATCCTCCGGAGGGTGGCTCTGGAAACACCATATATTTT.

Written as DNA, the CDR3 is TGTGCCAGCAGTCCGAATACGGGTTGGATAGAGACCCAGTACTTC. It yields the protein CASSPNTGWIETQYF. This chain joins TRBV27 and TRBJ2-5; no firm D call. Trimming removed 5 bases at V and 4 bases at J, with 17 bases between. The germline gives CDR1 MNHEY, CDR2 SMNVEV (reference sequence). The CDR3 spans 15 residues.

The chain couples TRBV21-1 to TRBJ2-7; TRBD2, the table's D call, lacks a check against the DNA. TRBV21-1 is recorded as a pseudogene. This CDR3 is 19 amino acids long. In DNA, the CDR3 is TGTGCCAGAAAACACCGAGGACTAGCGGGGTCTTCAAAAGTCTACGAGCAGTACTTC. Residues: CARKHRGLAGSSKVYEQYF.

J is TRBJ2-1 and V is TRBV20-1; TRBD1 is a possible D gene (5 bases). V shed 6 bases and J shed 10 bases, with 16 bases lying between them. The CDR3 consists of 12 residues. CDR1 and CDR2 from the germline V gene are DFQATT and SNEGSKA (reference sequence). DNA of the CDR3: TGCAGTGCCCCCGCCAGGGTAGAAGAGCAGTTCTTC. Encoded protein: CSAPARVEEQFF.

The CDR3 DNA is TGTGCCAGCAGTTTAAGGCCACAGGGGGCAGGGAATGAGCAGTACTTC. This encodes CASSLRPQGAGNEQYF. The chain carries TRBV12-3 or TRBV12-4 and TRBJ2-7; 9 bases align to TRBD1. Unmatched junction bases numbered 12, after V lost 2 bases and J lost 7 bases. The CDR3 consists of 16 residues.

CDR3 amino acids: CASSESPGVGYGYTF. The CDR3 DNA is TGTGCCAGCAGTGAATCGCCGGGGGTGGGCTATGGCTACACCTTC. The chain is built from TRBV25-1 and TRBJ1-2; possibly TRBD1 for D (5 bases). Germline assignment: CDR1 MGHDK and CDR2 SYGVNS. V lost 1 base and J lost 4, with 13 bases in between. The CDR3 has 15 amino acids.